The 25 T cell receptor beta chains below were found in one sample sequenced in a study of regulatory T cells in long-lasting Graves disease. CDR3-region Arm-PCR and iRepertoire HTBI primers produced the TCR beta libraries. TCRdb processed the multiplex PCR reads anew with MiXCR; each CDR3 protein has one entry. The sample has around 420,000 distinct CDR3 sequences; around 16% are singletons. Time point given: newly diagnosed GD, antithyroid drugs for less than 3 months. RNA isolated from PBMCs was used to make the TCR library. The data also belong to a second study, concerning T cells in Graves' hyperthyroidism and ophthalmopathy.

The source material was peripheral blood mononuclear cells (PBMCs), sampled at new diagnosis, from a patient treated with antithyroid drugs. Every receptor here comes from a woman aged 40 to 50 with Graves disease.

The chain is built from TRBV20-1 and TRBJ2-7; 7 bases fit TRBD1. The CDR3 consists of 14 residues. After removal of 3 bases from V and 2 bases from J, the junction contained 7 bases not matched to a gene. Germline loops: CDR1 DFQATT, CDR2 SNEGSKA (reference sequence). The chain's CDR3 is CSARRRTGAYEQYF. The CDR3 DNA sequence: TGCAGTGCTAGGAGGCGGACAGGAGCCTACGAGCAGTACTTC.

Worth noting for this clonotype: This may be a read error: a much more frequent sequence differs by one nucleotide. The CDR3 loop reads CASSPSTSGVGNEQYF. The CDR3 DNA reads as TGTGCCAGCAGCCCATCCACTAGCGGGGTCGGCAATGAGCAGTACTTC. This rearrangement joins TRBV2 to TRBJ2-7, with TRBD2 matching 10 bases. The CDR3 covers 16 residues. The junction had 15 bases not matched to a gene; V was cut back by 6 bases and J by 7 bases. The V gene's germline CDR1 is SNHLY and CDR2 FYNNEI.

This clonotype was seen many times. The chain employs TRBV11-2 and TRBJ2-5; 9 bases line up with TRBD2. The junction had 6 bases not matched to a gene; V was cut back by 3 bases and J by 4 bases. The length of the CDR3 is 15 residues. CDR1 is SGHAT and CDR2 is FQNNGV in the germline V gene. In nucleotides, the CDR3 is TGTGCCAGCAGCTTTGGTGCGGGAGGGGGAGAGACCCAGTACTTC. Residues: CASSFGAGGGETQYF.

This clonotype has at least ten counts. The chain combines TRBV27 with TRBJ2-2, with D tentatively TRBD1 or TRBD2 (5 bases each). CDR3 size: 15 residues. Germline CDR1 MNHEY, CDR2 SMNVEV (reference sequence). Trimming took 3 bases from V and 4 from J, leaving 12 bases between them. CDR3 DNA sequence: TGTGCCAGCAGTTTTGCCCCGGGGACCACCGGGGAGCTGTTTTTT. Protein: CASSFAPGTTGELFF.

This clonotype was observed a few times. The chain recombines TRBV24-1 with TRBJ2-1; 8 bases align to TRBD1. The CDR3 consists of 16 residues. The germline V gene encodes CDR1 KGHDR and CDR2 SFDVKD. J lost 2 bases, V lost 4 bases, and 6 bases had no gene match. In DNA form, the CDR3 reads TGTGCCACCAGTGACGTTGGACAGGGAACCTACAATGAGCAGTTCTTC. Residues: CATSDVGQGTYNEQFF.

This clonotype was seen repeatedly, ten times or more. The chain combines TRBV28 with TRBJ2-1; 9 nucleotides align to TRBD1. CDR1 MDHEN and CDR2 SYDVKM come from the germline V gene. J was trimmed by 5 bases and V by 6 bases; bases with no gene match: 8. The CDR3 sequence is 15 residues long. The CDR3 spells CASSTGQGLDNEQFF. The CDR3, as DNA: TGTGCCAGCAGCACCGGACAGGGGCTAGACAATGAGCAGTTCTTC.

At least ten counts were recorded for this clonotype. The chain couples TRBV2 to TRBJ2-1; 7 nucleotides align to TRBD2. V dropped 6 bases and J dropped 5; count of bases not matched to a gene: 13. This CDR3 is built from 16 residues. In germline, CDR1 is SNHLY, CDR2 FYNNEI. CDR3 sequence reads: CASSGGPQRENNEQFF. The CDR3 region has the DNA TGTGCCAGCAGCGGAGGGCCCCAGCGGGAAAACAATGAGCAGTTCTTC.

The sample holds a few counts of this clonotype. The chain employs TRBV19 and TRBJ1-1; TRBD1 might be the D (6 bases). This CDR3 spans 15 amino acids. Trimming pared 3 bases from V and 3 bases from J, leaving 14 bases between. The germline CDR1 and CDR2 sequences are LNHDA and SQIVND (reference sequence). CDR3 sequence: CASSIQGRVDTEAFF. CDR3 nucleotide sequence: TGTGCCAGTAGTATCCAGGGGCGGGTGGACACTGAAGCTTTCTTT.

The chain recombines TRBV19 with TRBJ2-7, with TRBD1 as a possible D gene (5 bases). Germline-derived CDR1 and CDR2 are LNHDA and SQIVND (reference sequence). V lost 7 bases to trimming and J lost 6 bases, with 10 bases between them. The CDR3 extends over 11 amino acids. The CDR3: CASNTGSEQYF. The CDR3 coding sequence is TGTGCCAGTAATACAGGTAGCGAGCAGTACTTC.

This clonotype was found many times. The chain recombines TRBV11-2 with TRBJ2-7; D is unclear. The germline gives CDR1 SGHAT, CDR2 FQNNGV. The CDR3 length is 15 residues. V was shortened by 0 bases and J by 1 base, with 10 bases between the two germline ends. The CDR3 nucleotides are TGTGCCAGCAGCTTAGACAGCCTCATTTCCTACGAGCAGTACTTC. Its protein product is CASSLDSLISYEQYF.

As DNA, the CDR3 is TGTGCCAGCAGTAGGTCGAGACAGTATGGCTACACCTTC. As protein: CASSRSRQYGYTF. J is TRBJ1-2 and V is TRBV28; a weak D match, TRBD1 (5 bases). The CDR3 covers 13 residues. The V end was cut by 5 bases, the J end by 5 bases, with 12 bases between. Germline CDR1 reads MDHEN; CDR2 reads SYDVKM.

The rearrangement joins TRBV24-1 to TRBJ2-1, with 8 bases lining up with TRBD2. The germline CDR1 and CDR2 sequences are KGHDR and SFDVKD. Trimming took 7 bases from V and 4 from J; bases not matched to a gene: 8. There are 15 residues in the CDR3. DNA of the CDR3: TGTGCCACCAGACGTGGTAGCGGGGAGTACAATGAGCAGTTCTTC. It codes for CATRRGSGEYNEQFF.

This clonotype was found many times. The rearrangement joins TRBV27 to TRBJ1-2; weak D call: TRBD1 (6 bases). From germline, CDR1 is MNHEY and CDR2 SMNVEV (reference sequence). This CDR3 comprises 17 residues. Trimming left V 3 bases short and J 6 bases short, with 23 bases between. In nucleotides, the CDR3 is TGTGCCAGCAGTTTTCTGCCGGGGGCTTATGCTACGGATGGCTACACCTTC. This sequence encodes CASSFLPGAYATDGYTF.

At least ten counts were recorded for this clonotype. The chain combines TRBV6-1 with TRBJ2-7; 10 bases align to TRBD1. The J segment lost 2 bases and the V segment lost 7 bases, leaving 11 bases of the junction unmatched. The CDR3 is 16 residues long. The germline gives CDR1 MNHNS, CDR2 SASEGT. The CDR3 loop reads CASILIVGQGAYEQYF. DNA of the CDR3: TGTGCCAGCATCCTAATTGTAGGACAGGGGGCCTACGAGCAGTACTTC.

This clonotype was counted many times. This sequence joins TRBV6-1 and TRBJ1-1; tentative D call: TRBD1 (6 bases). The germline V gene encodes CDR1 MNHNS and CDR2 SASEGT. Trimming left V 6 bases short and J 5 bases short, with 10 bases between. CDR3 length: 12 amino acids. The CDR3 spells CASRGTTTEAFF. The CDR3 nucleotides read TGTGCCAGCAGAGGGACAACTACTGAAGCTTTCTTT.

This clonotype was seen at least ten times. This sequence joins TRBV12-5 and TRBJ1-4, with a tentative D call TRBD1 (5 bases). V lost 5 bases and J 7 bases, leaving 11 bases between the germline ends. The CDR3 covers 13 residues. CDR1 is LGHNT and CDR2 is FRNRAP in the germline V gene. In DNA, the CDR3 is TGTGCTAGTGGTCAGGGCTTCGGTGAAAAACTGTTTTTT. Protein product: CASGQGFGEKLFF.

The rearrangement uses TRBV28 and TRBJ2-5, with 7 positions matching TRBD1. Per the germline V gene, CDR1 is MDHEN and CDR2 is SYDVKM. V lost 1 base and J lost 4; bases outside the gene matches: 9. This CDR3 has 16 amino acids. CDR3 loop: CASSLFQGRTGETQYF. The DNA of the CDR3 is TGTGCCAGCAGTTTATTTCAGGGGCGGACAGGAGAGACCCAGTACTTC. The variable domain in full, with the rest retrieved from reference TRBV28 and TRBJ2-5, is DVKVTQSSRYLVKRTGEKVFLECVQDMDHENMFWYRQDPGLGLRLIYFSYDVKMKEKGDIPEGYSVSREKKERFSLILESASTNQTSMYLCASSLFQGRTGETQYFGPGTRLLVL.

This clonotype was picked up many times. In nucleotides, the CDR3 is TGTGCTAGTGGTTTGGTGACTTTGGGGGAGCAGTACTTC. It translates to CASGLVTLGEQYF. The rearrangement links TRBV12-5 to TRBJ2-7; D call uncertain. CDR3 length: 13 residues. V lost 0 bases and J 7 bases, leaving 10 bases between the germline ends. Looked up from germline, CDR1 is LGHNT and CDR2 is FRNRAP.

The genes are TRBV6-1 and TRBJ1-1; D gene unclear. CDR1 is MNHNS and CDR2 is SASEGT in the germline V gene. Trimming cost V 5 bases and J 4 bases, with 8 bases left between them. The CDR3 runs 12 residues. In DNA form, the CDR3 reads TGTGCCAGCAGTCCGTCGCTCACTGAAGCTTTCTTT. It specifies CASSPSLTEAFF.

This clonotype was detected once. A read error is possible here, since a much larger clone lies one base away. The rearrangement links TRBV28 to TRBJ2-5, with 9 nucleotides matching TRBD1. Trimming removed 4 bases from V and 4 bases from J; junction bases left unmatched: 7. This CDR3 is 15 amino acids long. The germline V gene encodes CDR1 MDHEN and CDR2 SYDVKM. The CDR3 DNA reads as TGTGCCAGCAGTTCCCCCGGGACAGGGCTAGAGACCCAGTACTTC. Amino acids: CASSSPGTGLETQYF.

The CDR3 protein is CSARVVLAGGPVGEQYF. Here the CDR3 DNA reads TGCAGTGCTAGAGTCGTGCTAGCGGGAGGCCCCGTTGGGGAGCAGTACTTC. The V gene is TRBV20-1, the J gene TRBJ2-7; 11 bases agree with TRBD2. The CDR3 runs to 17 residues. V lost 1 base to trimming and J lost 7 bases; unmatched junction nucleotides: 15. The germline gives CDR1 DFQATT, CDR2 SNEGSKA (reference sequence).

The chain uses TRBV28 and TRBJ1-2; TRBD1 matches at 9 bases. CDR1 is MDHEN, CDR2 SYDVKM, per germline. Unmatched junction bases numbered 12, after V lost 1 base and J lost 3 bases. This CDR3 contains 18 residues. CDR3 sequence reads: CASSLYGRIRDRDYGYTF. In DNA, the CDR3 is TGTGCCAGCAGTTTATACGGGAGAATTCGGGACAGGGACTATGGCTACACCTTC.

This clonotype was counted many times. The rearrangement uses TRBV2 and TRBJ2-1, with 9 bases matching TRBD2. V shed 2 bases, J shed 7 bases, and the junction held 9 bases outside the gene matches. This CDR3 is 16 amino acids long. The germline CDR1 and CDR2 sequences are SNHLY and FYNNEI. The CDR3 reads CASSEWAGGRGNEQFF. The CDR3 DNA follows: TGTGCCAGCAGTGAATGGGCGGGAGGGCGAGGTAATGAGCAGTTCTTC.

This clonotype has ten or more counts. This sequence joins TRBV15 and TRBJ2-5, with a tentative D call TRBD2 (7 bases). V lost 0 bases and J 5 bases, leaving 16 bases between the germline ends. The CDR3 covers 16 residues. CDR1 is LNHNV, CDR2 YYDKDF, per germline (reference sequence). This CDR3 reads CATSRDRGAGEETQYF. CDR3 coding DNA: TGTGCCACCAGCAGAGATCGGGGGGCGGGAGAGGAGACCCAGTACTTC.

This clonotype was picked up many times. The chain couples TRBV12-3 or TRBV12-4 to TRBJ2-5; 9 bases are shared with TRBD1. The last part of the DNA fits TRBJ2-1 better; the J call may be wrong. The length of the CDR3 is 14 residues. As DNA, the CDR3 is TGTGCCAGCAGTAAGCGGACAGGGGACAATGAGCAGTTCTTC. Amino acid sequence: CASSKRTGDNEQFF.